A selection of T cell receptor beta chains follows, all from one sample in a study of beta chain features in type 1 diabetes. Assay: immunoSEQ multiplex PCR; the TCRdb copy retains only in-frame clones and omits some. The sample contains roughly 260,000 clones, over 20% of which appear only once. Sequences were obtained from naive CD4+ T cells from blood. The receptors shown here come from a woman between 40 and 55 years old with type 1 diabetes. Both conserved end residues are part of each CDR3. Fields, in order: J gene, clone size, V gene, D gene, CDR3 protein, CDR3 DNA. The D gene is left open where the match is weak. A row's size may be missing; if present it is once, few, many or a size class.

>TRBJ2-7|NA|TRBV18|TRBD1
CASSAGQGGIYEQYF
TGTGCCAGCTCAGCCGGACAGGGGGGAATCTACGAGCAGTACTTC
>TRBJ1-5|NA|TRBV7-3|TRBD1
CASSSRTGGGGQPQHF
TGTGCCAGCAGCTCCCGGACAGGCGGAGGAGGCCAGCCCCAGCATTTT
>TRBJ2-7|NA|TRBV7-9|NA
CASSLVGGAHEQYF
TGTGCCAGCAGCTTGGTGGGAGGCGCCCACGAGCAGTACTTC
>TRBJ2-1|few|TRBV5-6|NA
CASSFRRESYNEQFF
TGTGCCAGCAGCTTCCGTCGGGAATCCTACAATGAGCAGTTCTTC
>TRBJ1-5|few|TRBV19|NA
CASSPPREGRDNQPQHF
TGTGCCAGTAGTCCTCCTCGGGAGGGCAGGGACAATCAGCCCCAGCATTTT
>TRBJ1-5|NA|TRBV11-2|NA
CASSLDGREEPQHF
TGTGCCAGCAGCTTAGATGGCCGAGAGGAGCCCCAGCATTTT
>TRBJ2-7|NA|TRBV5-1|TRBD1
CASSLGQGEYEQYF
TGCGCCAGCAGCTTGGGACAGGGAGAATACGAGCAGTACTTC
>TRBJ1-6|NA|TRBV7-2|TRBD1
CASSSTGDWVVPLHF
TGTGCCAGCAGCTCGACAGGGGACTGGGTTGTTCCCCTCCACTTT
>TRBJ2-3|NA|TRBV15|NA
CATTKTVTDTQYF
TGTGCCACCACCAAGACTGTCACAGATACGCAGTATTTT
>TRBJ2-7|few|TRBV29-1|TRBD1
CSVSRDRGSYEQYF
TGCAGCGTCTCCCGGGACAGGGGCTCCTACGAGCAGTACTTC
>TRBJ2-7|NA|TRBV29-1|TRBD2
CSVEASGNSYEQYF
TGCAGCGTTGAGGCTAGCGGGAACTCCTACGAGCAGTACTTC
>TRBJ2-1|NA|TRBV5-1|TRBD2
CASSLASGGYNEQFF
TGCGCCAGCAGCTTGGCTAGCGGGGGATACAATGAGCAGTTCTTC
>TRBJ1-5|NA|TRBV2|NA
CASSAQGSDQPQHF
TGTGCCAGCAGTGCCCAGGGGTCAGATCAGCCCCAGCATTTT
>TRBJ2-5|NA|TRBV9|NA
CASSGRTAKETQYF
TGTGCCAGCAGCGGCCGGACAGCCAAAGAGACCCAGTACTTC
>TRBJ2-7|NA|TRBV11-1|NA
CASSYPPGYEQYF
TGTGCCAGCAGCTACCCACCGGGCTACGAGCAGTACTTC
>TRBJ2-2|few|TRBV30|TRBD2
CAWKRLAGDTGELFF
TGTGCCTGGAAACGACTAGCGGGAGACACCGGGGAGCTGTTTTTT
>TRBJ2-3|once|TRBV27|NA
CASSLGWGPDTQYF
TGTGCCAGCAGTTTAGGGTGGGGCCCAGATACGCAGTATTTT
>TRBJ2-7|NA|TRBV7-2|NA
CASSLGRGAGEQYF
TGTGCCAGCAGCTTAGGTCGGGGGGCGGGAGAGCAGTACTTC
>TRBJ2-1|few|TRBV5-6|TRBD2
CASWAWNGLEGNEQFF
TGTGCCAGCTGGGCCTGGAACGGACTAGAGGGGAATGAGCAGTTCTTC
>TRBJ1-4|few|TRBV2|TRBD1
CASRPTGPNEKLFF
TGTGCCAGCAGACCGACAGGGCCTAATGAAAAACTGTTTTTT
>TRBJ2-7|NA|TRBV5-1|NA
CASSLRARVSYEQYF
TGCGCCAGCAGCTTGAGGGCCAGGGTCTCCTACGAGCAGTACTTC
>TRBJ2-3|NA|TRBV9|NA
CASSVALGPLLTDTQYF
TGTGCCAGCAGCGTAGCTTTGGGGCCACTCCTGACAGATACGCAGTATTTT
>TRBJ2-3|NA|TRBV4-2|TRBD2
CASSQGETSGRKNTQYF
TGTGCCAGCAGCCAAGGAGAAACTAGCGGGAGGAAGAATACGCAGTATTTT
>TRBJ1-1|few|TRBV7-9|NA
CASSLGWGGMNTEAFF
TGTGCCAGCAGCTTAGGGTGGGGCGGCATGAACACTGAAGCTTTCTTT
>TRBJ1-1|NA|TRBV7-3|TRBD1
CASSPGTVTEAFF
TGTGCCAGCAGCCCTGGGACAGTCACTGAAGCTTTCTTT
>TRBJ1-1|few|TRBV4-1|NA
CASSQDGNTEAFF
TGCGCCAGCAGCCAAGACGGGAACACTGAAGCTTTCTTT
>TRBJ1-5|NA|TRBV28|NA
CASTLLGAQSNQPQHF
TGTGCCAGCACCCTCTTGGGGGCTCAAAGCAATCAGCCCCAGCATTTT
>TRBJ1-2|NA|TRBV5-1|TRBD1
CASSFGQGGYGYTF
TGCGCCAGCAGCTTTGGACAGGGTGGCTATGGCTACACCTTC
>TRBJ2-1|NA|TRBV5-4|TRBD2
CASSLPAGGPYNEQFF
TGTGCCAGCAGCTTGCCAGCGGGGGGCCCCTACAATGAGCAGTTCTTC
>TRBJ2-3|NA|TRBV5-4|TRBD1
CASSHPGGATDTQYF
TGTGCCAGCAGTCACCCAGGGGGCGCCACAGATACGCAGTATTTT
>TRBJ2-1|few|TRBV28|NA
CASSLAGFLKEQFF
TGTGCCAGCAGTTTAGCAGGATTCCTCAAAGAGCAGTTCTTC
>TRBJ1-4|NA|TRBV4-1|NA
CASSQDGRGRGEKLFF
TGCGCCAGCAGCCAAGATGGGAGGGGGAGAGGTGAAAAACTGTTTTTT
>TRBJ1-2|once|TRBV10-3|NA
CAISEWEAANYGYTF
TGTGCCATCAGTGAGTGGGAGGCAGCTAACTATGGCTACACCTTC
>TRBJ1-2|NA|TRBV30|NA
CAWSDRYGYTF
TGTGCCTGGAGTGATCGCTATGGCTACACCTTC
>TRBJ1-2|NA|TRBV27|TRBD1
CASSRTGFNYGYTF
TGTGCCAGCAGTCGGACAGGGTTTAACTATGGCTACACCTTC
>TRBJ2-3|NA|TRBV10-3|TRBD1
CAISRQGSSTDTQYF
TGTGCCATCAGTAGACAGGGGTCCAGCACAGATACGCAGTATTTT
>TRBJ2-1|few|TRBV9|NA
CASSGTSSHDEQFF
TGTGCCAGCAGCGGCACTAGCAGTCACGATGAGCAGTTCTTC
>TRBJ2-5|few|TRBV29-1|NA
CSVAISSEETQYF
TGCAGCGTTGCCATAAGTTCGGAGGAGACCCAGTACTTC
>TRBJ2-3|few|TRBV2|NA
CASSELLRTDTQYF
TGTGCCAGCAGTGAACTTCTACGCACAGATACGCAGTATTTT
>TRBJ2-7|NA|TRBV28|TRBD1
CASSLRDRESGEQYF
TGTGCCAGCAGTCTCCGGGACAGGGAATCTGGGGAGCAGTACTTC
>TRBJ2-2|NA|TRBV11-3|TRBD1
CASSRTGGFGELFF
TGTGCCAGCAGCCGGACAGGGGGCTTCGGGGAGCTGTTTTTT
>TRBJ2-7|NA|TRBV7-2|TRBD1
CASSLAGTGGYEQYF
TGTGCCAGCAGCTTAGCCGGGACAGGGGGCTACGAGCAGTACTTC
>TRBJ1-5|few|TRBV18|TRBD1
CASSPGGPQPQHF
TGTGCCAGCTCCCCAGGGGGCCCCCAGCCCCAGCATTTT
>TRBJ2-7|NA|TRBV7-9|TRBD1
CASSPPGGQGRYF
TGTGCCAGCAGCCCCCCTGGCGGACAGGGCCGGTACTTC
>TRBJ2-5|few|TRBV6-5|NA
CASSSYRVRGETQYF
TGTGCCAGCTCCAGCTACAGGGTGCGAGGAGAGACCCAGTACTTC
>TRBJ2-1|few|TRBV7-3|NA
CASSLRLIDEQFF
TGTGCCAGCAGCCTCCGACTGATCGATGAGCAGTTCTTC
>TRBJ1-1|few|TRBV5-1|TRBD1
CASSPPGQLNTEAFF
TGCGCCAGCAGCCCCCCGGGACAGCTGAACACTGAAGCTTTCTTT
>TRBJ1-1|NA|TRBV4-3|TRBD1
CASSPLGDREDTEAFF
TGCGCCAGCAGCCCCTTGGGGGACAGGGAGGACACTGAAGCTTTCTTT
>TRBJ1-5|NA|TRBV18|NA
CASSLLHTDQPQHF
TGTGCCAGCTCACTCCTTCACACAGATCAGCCCCAGCATTTT
>TRBJ2-3|NA|TRBV7-3|NA
CASSLGGLPTDTQYF
TGTGCCAGCAGCTTAGGGGGACTTCCCACAGATACGCAGTATTTT
>TRBJ2-7|few|TRBV28|NA
CASFGGGRTYEQYF
TGTGCCAGCTTTGGGGGAGGAAGGACCTACGAGCAGTACTTC
>TRBJ2-3|few|TRBV25-1|TRBD1
CASSEGQSTDTQYF
TGTGCCAGCAGTGAGGGACAGTCCACAGATACGCAGTATTTT
>TRBJ1-1|few|TRBV28|NA
CASSLPSGTEAFF
TGTGCCAGCAGTTTACCCTCGGGGACTGAAGCTTTCTTT
>TRBJ1-1|few|TRBV7-8|TRBD1
CASSLSIPGQGAEAFF
TGTGCCAGCAGCTTATCGATCCCGGGACAGGGGGCTGAAGCTTTCTTT
>TRBJ2-1|NA|TRBV27|NA
CASSLTYANEQFF
TGTGCCAGCAGCCTGACTTACGCGAATGAGCAGTTCTTC
>TRBJ1-5|NA|TRBV18|NA
CASSPREDQPQHF
TGTGCCAGCTCACCACGGGAGGATCAGCCCCAGCATTTT
>TRBJ2-7|once|TRBV28|NA
CASSLDSNYEQYF
TGTGCCAGCAGTTTGGACAGCAACTACGAGCAGTACTTC
>TRBJ2-1|few|TRBV30|NA
CAWDRYDNEQFF
TGTGCCTGGGACAGGTACGACAATGAGCAGTTCTTC
>TRBJ2-6|NA|TRBV28|NA
CASSRLGVSGANVLTF
TGTGCCAGCAGTCGCCTCGGAGTCTCTGGGGCCAACGTCCTGACTTTC